A single sample gave rise to the 22 T cell receptor beta chains below, sequenced in a study of cytomegalovirus exposure and HLA in healthy donors. PCR used 60 Vbeta primers and 13 Jbeta primers. Method: immunoSEQ multiplex PCR; TCRdb's copy keeps in-frame clones and lacks some. The data contain roughly 150,000 clones, around 77% of them seen just once; the ten biggest clones take up roughly 1%. The sequencing input was PBMCs. These receptors were obtained from a woman between 40 and 50 years old in good health and CMV-seronegative.

V usage is TRBV2 and J usage is TRBJ2-7, with 8 bases identical to TRBD2. Germline V gene data show CDR1 as SNHLY and CDR2 as FYNNEI. With 8 bases clipped from V and 6 bases from J, the junction kept 3 bases outside the gene matches. The CDR3 has 11 residues. The CDR3 protein is CASRGGSEQYF. The CDR3 nucleotides read TGTGCCAGCCGGGGGGGGTCCGAGCAGTACTTC.

This sequence joins TRBV2 and TRBJ1-5; D is perhaps TRBD1 (5 bases). This CDR3 is 14 amino acids long. Germline loops: CDR1 SNHLY, CDR2 FYNNEI. V lost 7 bases and J 0 bases, leaving 10 bases between the germline ends. The CDR3 bases are TGTGCCAGCATGGGAGGGGTTAGCAATCAGCCCCAGCATTTT. Encoded protein: CASMGGVSNQPQHF.

This chain connects TRBV2 to TRBJ1-1, with unresolved D. Between the trimmed V and J ends, which lost 5 bases and 4 bases, there was a span of 11 bases. Germline lookup yields CDR1 SNHLY and CDR2 FYNNEI. The CDR3 covers 13 residues. CDR3 loop: CASSLDGVTEAFF. CDR3 DNA sequence: TGTGCCAGCAGTTTGGACGGGGTCACTGAAGCTTTCTTT. The whole variable domain, remainder taken from reference TRBV2 and TRBJ1-1, is EPEVTQTPSHQVTQMGQEVILRCVPISNHLYFYWYRQILGQKVEFLVSFYNNEISEKSEIFDDQFSVERPDGSNFTLKIRSTKLEDSAMYFCASSLDGVTEAFFGQGTRLTVV.

There are a few counts of this clone. V and J are TRBV5-1 and TRBJ1-2; D not certain. Trimming removed 4 bases from V and 4 bases from J, with 17 bases in between. The CDR3 has 15 amino acids. Germline V gene data show CDR1 as SGHRS and CDR2 as YFSETQ. CDR3: CASSPSWGGSYGYTF. The CDR3 DNA follows: TGCGCCAGCAGCCCGTCATGGGGAGGTTCCTATGGCTACACCTTC.

The chain is built from TRBV7-9 and TRBJ1-1; D is unclear. The V end lost 5 bases, the J end lost 2 bases, and 15 bases lay between the germline ends. The CDR3 length is 15 residues. Germline values: CDR1 SEHNR, CDR2 FQNEAQ (reference sequence). The CDR3 spells CASSRAAGQNTEAFF. CDR3 nucleotide sequence: TGTGCCAGCAGCCGAGCGGCAGGTCAAAACACTGAAGCTTTCTTT.

Only one count was recorded for this clone. V usage is TRBV6-5 and J usage is TRBJ2-2; 8 nucleotides agree with TRBD2. CDR1 is MNHEY and CDR2 is SVGAGI in the germline V gene. The ends lost 6 bases at V and 4 bases at J; junction bases unmatched: 4. The CDR3 sequence is 14 residues long. CDR3 sequence (DNA): TGTGCCAGCAGAATAAGCGGGAGCACCGGGGAGCTGTTTTTT. Translated, it gives CASRISGSTGELFF.

This clone was counted once. Mismatch with germline at one junction end may stem from a read error. This sequence joins TRBV14 and TRBJ2-2; D not resolved. This CDR3 region has 15 residues. The V gene's germline CDR1 is SGHDN and CDR2 FVKESK. CDR3: CASSQDLESTRELFF. In DNA, the CDR3 is TGTGCCAGCAGCCAAGATCTGGAGAGCACCCGGGAGCTGTTTTTT.

The J gene is TRBJ2-5, the V gene TRBV2; TRBD1 is a possible D gene (5 bases). The CDR3 runs to 12 residues. Per the germline V gene, CDR1 is SNHLY and CDR2 is FYNNEI. Trimming removed 6 bases at V and 2 bases at J, with 7 bases between. CDR3 sequence reads: CASRTEQETQYF. The CDR3 DNA sequence: TGTGCCAGCAGGACAGAACAAGAGACCCAGTACTTC.

This clone showed up just a few times. The chain joins TRBV19 to TRBJ2-5; 9 nucleotides agree with TRBD1. With 6 bases clipped from V and 5 bases from J, the junction kept 4 bases outside the gene matches. This CDR3 has 13 residues. Germline V lookup: CDR1 LNHDA, CDR2 SQIVND (reference sequence). CDR3 protein: CASRLGQGETQYF. CDR3 bases: TGTGCCAGTAGACTCGGACAGGGGGAGACCCAGTACTTC.

The CDR3 reads CASRAGVYEQYF. DNA for the CDR3: TGTGCCAGCAGAGCGGGAGTGTACGAGCAGTACTTC. This chain connects TRBV2 to TRBJ2-7; TRBD2 matches at 8 bases. The trim removed 6 bases at V and 4 bases at J, leaving 2 bases unmatched. This CDR3 spans 12 amino acids. Germline V gene data show CDR1 as SNHLY and CDR2 as FYNNEI.

The rearrangement joins TRBV21-1 to TRBJ1-2; the DNA was not used to check the table's D call, TRBD1. TRBV21-1 is an annotated pseudogene. The CDR3 sequence is 14 residues long. DNA for the CDR3: TGTGCCAGCAGCAAAGGAGGCAGGGTAGGGGGCTACACCTTC. Translating it yields CASSKGGRVGGYTF.

The chain uses TRBV6-1 and TRBJ2-1; D is possibly TRBD1 (5 bases). CDR1 MNHNS and CDR2 SASEGT come from the germline V gene. Trimming cost V 7 bases and J 7 bases, with 17 bases left between them. The CDR3 covers 14 residues. CDR3 residues: CASTLTRQGNEQFF. Written as DNA, the CDR3 is TGTGCCAGCACCCTTACCCGGCAGGGAAATGAGCAGTTCTTC.

For the CDR3, the DNA is TGTGCCAGCAGTATTTACCAGGGAACCCAAGAGACCCAGTACTTC. Translated: CASSIYQGTQETQYF. The chain combines TRBV6-1 with TRBJ2-5; possibly TRBD1 for D (5 bases). Germline V gene sequence: CDR1 MNHNS, CDR2 SASEGT. The CDR3 has 15 amino acids. The V end was cut by 5 bases, the J end by 1 base, with 14 bases between.

The rearrangement uses TRBV5-1 and TRBJ2-7; TRBD2 aligns across 10 bases. The germline gives CDR1 SGHRS, CDR2 YFSETQ. The V and J ends lost 4 bases and 3 bases, in that order; junction bases with no gene match: 4. The CDR3 sequence is 14 residues long. In nucleotides, the CDR3 is TGCGCCAGCAGCCCCTGGACTAGCGGCTACGAGCAGTACTTC. Translated, it gives CASSPWTSGYEQYF.

This clone showed up just once. The rearrangement links TRBV19 to TRBJ1-4; TRBD1 might be the D (5 bases). The CDR3 runs 14 residues. Germline V gene lookup returns CDR1 LNHDA and CDR2 SQIVND (reference sequence). Deletions cut 6 bases from V and 3 bases from J, with 11 bases between. The chain's CDR3 is CASRREGANEKLFF. In DNA, the CDR3 is TGTGCCAGTAGAAGGGAAGGGGCTAATGAAAAACTGTTTTTT.

This clone was seen only once. The chain has TRBV11-1 and TRBJ2-7; 9 nucleotides agree with TRBD2. Germline lookup yields CDR1 SGHAT and CDR2 FQDESV (reference sequence). The CDR3 loop spans 13 amino acids. The ends lost 5 bases at V and 9 bases at J; junction bases unmatched: 8. CDR3 DNA: TGTGCCAGCAGCCCGCGGACTAGCGTCGGGCAGTACTTC. Protein: CASSPRTSVGQYF.

This clone was recorded only once. The chain has TRBV30 and TRBJ2-6; D is possibly TRBD2 (6 bases). Germline CDR1 GTSNPN, CDR2 SVGIG (reference sequence). Trimming stripped 4 bases from V and 4 bases from J, with 14 bases between. The length of the CDR3 is 15 residues. In DNA, the CDR3 is TGTGCCTGGAAGAGGGGACTGGGGGGGGCCAACGTCCTGACTTTC. It translates to CAWKRGLGGANVLTF.

In its sample, this clone was seen once. The V call is TRBV5-1, the J call TRBJ2-1, with D tentatively TRBD2 (5 bases). This CDR3 has 13 amino acids. Trimming cost V 0 bases and J 10 bases, with 11 bases left between them. Germline V gene lookup returns CDR1 SGHRS and CDR2 YFSETQ. The CDR3 DNA reads TGCGCCAGCAGCTTGGAAGCCGGCGGGGAGCAGTTCTTC. This gives the protein CASSLEAGGEQFF.

This clone was seen a few times. The gene calls are TRBV4-2 and TRBJ1-4; D is ambiguous. This CDR3 spans 13 amino acids. The ends were cut back, 2 bases at V and 11 bases at J, with 12 bases in the middle. Germline CDR1 and CDR2: LGHNA and YNFKEQ. In DNA, the CDR3 is TGTGCCAGCAGCCAAACAACGACATTTAAACTGTTTTTT. It translates to CASSQTTTFKLFF.

This chain uses TRBV27 with TRBJ2-7; D call uncertain. Germline-derived CDR1 and CDR2 are MNHEY and SMNVEV (reference sequence). This CDR3 region has 15 residues. V was shortened by 0 bases and J by 1 base, with 10 bases between the two germline ends. The CDR3 DNA sequence: TGTGCCAGCAGTTTATCGAATACCAGATCCTACGAGCAGTACTTC. Protein: CASSLSNTRSYEQYF.

V and J are TRBV30 and TRBJ1-1; perhaps TRBD1 as D (5 bases). V lost 0 bases and J 10 bases, leaving 18 bases between the germline ends. Looked up from germline, CDR1 is GTSNPN and CDR2 is SVGIG (reference sequence). The CDR3 sequence is 14 residues long. The CDR3 DNA follows: TGTGCCTGGAGTGTATTACAGGCATTTGGTAGAGCTTTCTTT. Encoded protein: CAWSVLQAFGRAFF.

The chain carries TRBV29-1 and TRBJ2-5; weak D call: TRBD2 (5 bases). Germline loops: CDR1 SQVTM, CDR2 ANQGSEA. Trimming took off 6 bases at V and 1 base at J, with 12 bases between the two ends. This CDR3 region has 13 residues. CDR3 DNA: TGCAGCGTCTCCTCAGGACTCCAAGAGACCCAGTACTTC. This sequence encodes CSVSSGLQETQYF.